The present TCR beta chain was sequenced within a study of control samples from healthy donors and cancer patients. CDR3 length: 14 amino acids. Between the trimmed V and J ends, which lost 1 base and 4 bases, there was a span of 10 bases. The germline gives CDR1 LGHDT, CDR2 YNNKEL (reference sequence). Produced via immunoSEQ multiplex PCR; TCRdb's table is partial and in-frame only. This table holds about 44,000 clones, around 87% found once. The receptor's source is a woman aged 60-70 years with lung cancer. The source material was PBMCs. This chain joins TRBV3-1 (or the pseudogene TRBV3-2) and TRBJ1-2; TRBD1 might be the D (5 bases). The CDR3 coding sequence is TGTGCCAGCAGCCAAGGGACACAGGTCTATGGCTACACCTTC. Translating it yields CASSQGTQVYGYTF.